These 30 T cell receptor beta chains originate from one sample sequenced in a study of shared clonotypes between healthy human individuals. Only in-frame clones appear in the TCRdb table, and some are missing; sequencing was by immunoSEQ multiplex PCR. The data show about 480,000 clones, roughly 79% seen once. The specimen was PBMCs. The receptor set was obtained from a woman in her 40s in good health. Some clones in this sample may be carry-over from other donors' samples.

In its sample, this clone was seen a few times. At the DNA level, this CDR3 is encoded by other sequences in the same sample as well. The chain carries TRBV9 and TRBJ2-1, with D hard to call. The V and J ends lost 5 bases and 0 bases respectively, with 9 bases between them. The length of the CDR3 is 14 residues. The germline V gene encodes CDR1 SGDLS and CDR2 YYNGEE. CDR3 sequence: CASRPLSSYNEQFF. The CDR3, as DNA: TGTGCCAGCAGGCCCCTAAGCTCCTACAATGAGCAGTTCTTC.

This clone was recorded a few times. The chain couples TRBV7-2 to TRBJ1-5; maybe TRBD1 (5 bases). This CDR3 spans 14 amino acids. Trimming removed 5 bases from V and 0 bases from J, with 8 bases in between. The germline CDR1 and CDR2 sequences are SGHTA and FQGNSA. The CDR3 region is CASSRQHSNQPQHF. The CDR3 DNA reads TGTGCCAGCAGCCGACAGCATAGCAATCAGCCCCAGCATTTT.

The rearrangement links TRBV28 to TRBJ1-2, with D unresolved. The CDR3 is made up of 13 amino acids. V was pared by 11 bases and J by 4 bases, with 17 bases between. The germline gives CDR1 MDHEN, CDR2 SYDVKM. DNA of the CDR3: TGTGCCGTATTCGGCGGGGTCAGCTATGGCTACACCTTC. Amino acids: CAVFGGVSYGYTF.

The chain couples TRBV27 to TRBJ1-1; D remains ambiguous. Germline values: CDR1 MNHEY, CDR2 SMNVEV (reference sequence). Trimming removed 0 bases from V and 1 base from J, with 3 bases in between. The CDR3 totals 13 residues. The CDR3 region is CASSLSANTEAFF. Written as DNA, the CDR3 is TGTGCCAGCAGTTTATCAGCGAACACTGAAGCTTTCTTT.

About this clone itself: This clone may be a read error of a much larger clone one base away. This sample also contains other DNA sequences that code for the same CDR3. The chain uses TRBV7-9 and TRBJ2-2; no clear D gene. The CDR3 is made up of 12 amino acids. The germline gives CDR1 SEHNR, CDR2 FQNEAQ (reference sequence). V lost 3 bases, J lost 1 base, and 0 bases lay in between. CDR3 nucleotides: TGTGCCAGCAGCTTGAACACCGGGGAGCTGTTTTTT. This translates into CASSLNTGELFF.

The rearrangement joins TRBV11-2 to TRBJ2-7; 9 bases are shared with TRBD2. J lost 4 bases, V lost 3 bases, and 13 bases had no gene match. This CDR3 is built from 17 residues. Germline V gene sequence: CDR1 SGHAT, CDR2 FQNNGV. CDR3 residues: CASSFSWGLATVYEQYF. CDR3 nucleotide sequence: TGTGCCAGCAGCTTTTCCTGGGGACTAGCTACGGTTTACGAGCAGTACTTC.

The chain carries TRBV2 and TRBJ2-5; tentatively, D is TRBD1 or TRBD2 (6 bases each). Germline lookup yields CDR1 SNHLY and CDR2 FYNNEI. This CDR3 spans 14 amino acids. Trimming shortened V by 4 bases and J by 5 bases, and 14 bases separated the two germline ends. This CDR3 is CASSGHRRGETQYF. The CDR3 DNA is TGTGCCAGCAGTGGACATAGGAGGGGGGAGACCCAGTACTTC.

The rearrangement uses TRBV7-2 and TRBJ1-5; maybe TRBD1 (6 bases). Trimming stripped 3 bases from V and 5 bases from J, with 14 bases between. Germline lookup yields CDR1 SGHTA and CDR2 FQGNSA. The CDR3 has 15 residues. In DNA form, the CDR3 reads TGTGCCAGCAGCTTGAGGGGGGGCGCGTATCAGCCCCAGCATTTT. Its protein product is CASSLRGGAYQPQHF.

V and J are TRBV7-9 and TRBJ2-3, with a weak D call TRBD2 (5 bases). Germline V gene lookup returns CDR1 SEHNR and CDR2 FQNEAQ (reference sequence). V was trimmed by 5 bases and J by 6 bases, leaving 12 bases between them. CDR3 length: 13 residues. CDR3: CASSTEIADTQYF. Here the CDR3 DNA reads TGTGCCAGCAGCACAGAGATAGCGGATACGCAGTATTTT.

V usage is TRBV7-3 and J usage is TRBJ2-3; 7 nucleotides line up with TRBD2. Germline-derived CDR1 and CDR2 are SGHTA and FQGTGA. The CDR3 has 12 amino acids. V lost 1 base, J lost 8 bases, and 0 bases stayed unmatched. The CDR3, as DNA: TGTGCCAGCAGCTTAAGGGAGGGTACGCAGTATTTT. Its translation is CASSLREGTQYF.

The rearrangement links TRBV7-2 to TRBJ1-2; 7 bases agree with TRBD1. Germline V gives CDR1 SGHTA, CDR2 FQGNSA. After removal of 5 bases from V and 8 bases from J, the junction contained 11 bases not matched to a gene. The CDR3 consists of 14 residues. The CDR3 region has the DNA TGTGCCAGCAGCATAAACAGGGGAGGGAAAGGCTACACCTTC. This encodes CASSINRGGKGYTF.

The CDR3 region has the DNA TGTGCCAGCAGTTTCTTGGGGACCTACGAGCAGTACTTC. Translation: CASSFLGTYEQYF. This chain connects TRBV27 to TRBJ2-7; D is uncertain. Trimming took 3 bases from V and 2 from J, leaving 8 bases between them. This CDR3 spans 13 amino acids. Germline CDR1 and CDR2: MNHEY and SMNVEV (reference sequence).

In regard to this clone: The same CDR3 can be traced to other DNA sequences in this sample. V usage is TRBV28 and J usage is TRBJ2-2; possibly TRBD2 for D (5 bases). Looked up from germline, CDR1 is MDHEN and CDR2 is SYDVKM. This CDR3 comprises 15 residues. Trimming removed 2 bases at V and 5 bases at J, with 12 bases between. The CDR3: CASSLVGVRTGELFF. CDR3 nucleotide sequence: TGTGCCAGCAGTTTAGTGGGAGTGAGGACCGGGGAGCTGTTTTTT.

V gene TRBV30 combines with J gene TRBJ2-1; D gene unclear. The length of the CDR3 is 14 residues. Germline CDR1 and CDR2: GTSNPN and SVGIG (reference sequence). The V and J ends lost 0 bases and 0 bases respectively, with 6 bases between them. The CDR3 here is CAWSVLASYNEQFF. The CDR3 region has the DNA TGTGCCTGGAGTGTACTGGCCTCCTACAATGAGCAGTTCTTC. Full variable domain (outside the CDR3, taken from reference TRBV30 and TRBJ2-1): SQTIHQWPATLVQPVGSPLSLECTVEGTSNPNLYWYRQAAGRGLQLLFYSVGIGQISSEVPQNLSASRPQDRQFILSSKKLLLSDSGFYLCAWSVLASYNEQFFGPGTRLTVL.

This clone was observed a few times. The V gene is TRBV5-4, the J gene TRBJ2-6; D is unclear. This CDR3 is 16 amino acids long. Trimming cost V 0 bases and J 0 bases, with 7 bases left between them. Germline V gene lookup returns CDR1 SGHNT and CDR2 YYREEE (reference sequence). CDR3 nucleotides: TGTGCCAGCAGCTTGGCGGCCAACTCTGGGGCCAACGTCCTGACTTTC. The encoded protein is CASSLAANSGANVLTF.

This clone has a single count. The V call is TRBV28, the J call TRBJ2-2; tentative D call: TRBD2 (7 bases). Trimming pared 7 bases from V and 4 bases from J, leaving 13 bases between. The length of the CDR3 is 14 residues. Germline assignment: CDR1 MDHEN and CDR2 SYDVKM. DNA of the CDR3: TGTGCCAGCAAATGGGCGGGGGCCACCGGGGAGCTGTTTTTT. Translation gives CASKWAGATGELFF.

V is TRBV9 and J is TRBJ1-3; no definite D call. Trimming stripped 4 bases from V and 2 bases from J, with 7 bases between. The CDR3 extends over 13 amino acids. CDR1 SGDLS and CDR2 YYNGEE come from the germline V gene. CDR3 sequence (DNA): TGTGCCAGCAGCCCGACGCCTGGAAACACCATATATTTT. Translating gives CASSPTPGNTIYF.

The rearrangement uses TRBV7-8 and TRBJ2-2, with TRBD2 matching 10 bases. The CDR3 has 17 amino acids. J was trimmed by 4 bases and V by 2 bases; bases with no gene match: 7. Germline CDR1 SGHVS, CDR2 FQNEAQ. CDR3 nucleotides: TGTGCCAGCAGCTTATACGCTAGCGGGAGTGTCACCGGGGAGCTGTTTTTT. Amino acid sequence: CASSLYASGSVTGELFF.

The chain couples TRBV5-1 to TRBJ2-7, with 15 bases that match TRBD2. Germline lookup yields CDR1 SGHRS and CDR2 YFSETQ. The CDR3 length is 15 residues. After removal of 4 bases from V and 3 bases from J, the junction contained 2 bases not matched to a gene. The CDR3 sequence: CASSRTSGRDYEQYF. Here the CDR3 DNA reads TGCGCCAGCAGCCGGACTAGCGGGAGGGACTACGAGCAGTACTTC.

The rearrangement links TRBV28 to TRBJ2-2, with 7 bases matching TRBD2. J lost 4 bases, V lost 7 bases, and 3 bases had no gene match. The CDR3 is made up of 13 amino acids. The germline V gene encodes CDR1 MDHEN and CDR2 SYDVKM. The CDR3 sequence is CASTSGITGELFF. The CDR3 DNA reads TGTGCCAGCACCAGCGGGATCACCGGGGAGCTGTTTTTT.

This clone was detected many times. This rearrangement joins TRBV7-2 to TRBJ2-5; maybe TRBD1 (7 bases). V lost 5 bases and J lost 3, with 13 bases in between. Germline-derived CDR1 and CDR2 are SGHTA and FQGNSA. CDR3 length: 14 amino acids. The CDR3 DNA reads TGTGCCAGCAGCCTCCAGGGGGGAGAAGAGACCCAGTACTTC. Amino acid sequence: CASSLQGGEETQYF. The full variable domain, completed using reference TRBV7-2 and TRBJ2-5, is GAGVSQSPSNKVTEKGKDVELRCDPISGHTALYWYRQSLGQGLEFLIYFQGNSAPDKSGLPSDRFSAERTGGSVSTLTIQRTQQEDSAVYLCASSLQGGEETQYFGPGTRLLVL.

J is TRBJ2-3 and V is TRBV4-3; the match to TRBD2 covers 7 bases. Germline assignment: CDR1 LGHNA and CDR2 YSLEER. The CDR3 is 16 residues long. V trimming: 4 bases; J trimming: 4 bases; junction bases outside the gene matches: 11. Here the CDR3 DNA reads TGCGCCAGCAGCCCGAGGGCGGGAGTGAGGGCAGATACGCAGTATTTT. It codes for CASSPRAGVRADTQYF.

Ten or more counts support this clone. CDR3 DNA: TGTGCCAGCAGCTTAGGGACTGGGGAAGAGACCCAGTACTTC. It is translated as CASSLGTGEETQYF. This chain uses TRBV11-2 with TRBJ2-5, with D perhaps matching TRBD2 (5 bases). Trimming removed 1 base from V and 3 bases from J, with 9 bases in between. The CDR3 consists of 14 residues. CDR1 and CDR2 from the germline V gene are SGHAT and FQNNGV.

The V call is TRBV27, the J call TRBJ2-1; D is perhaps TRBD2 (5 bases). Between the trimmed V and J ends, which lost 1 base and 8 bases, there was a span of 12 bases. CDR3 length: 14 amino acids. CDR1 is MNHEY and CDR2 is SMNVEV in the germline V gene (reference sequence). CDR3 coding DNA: TGTGCCAGCAGTTTATGGGCTAGCACCCATGAGCAGTTCTTC. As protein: CASSLWASTHEQFF.

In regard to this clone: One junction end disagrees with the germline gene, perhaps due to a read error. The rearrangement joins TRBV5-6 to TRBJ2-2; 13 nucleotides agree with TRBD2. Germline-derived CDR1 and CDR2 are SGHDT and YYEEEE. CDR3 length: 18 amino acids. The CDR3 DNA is TGTGCCCGCAGCTTGGGGGGCGCGGGACTAGCGGGGACCGGGGAGCTGTTTTTT. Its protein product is CARSLGGAGLAGTGELFF.

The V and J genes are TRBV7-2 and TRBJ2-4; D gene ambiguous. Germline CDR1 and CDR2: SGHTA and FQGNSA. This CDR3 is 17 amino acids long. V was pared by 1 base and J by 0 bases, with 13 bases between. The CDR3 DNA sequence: TGTGCCAGCAGCTTAGATCCGGCGATCCTAGCCAAAAACATTCAGTACTTC. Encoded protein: CASSLDPAILAKNIQYF.

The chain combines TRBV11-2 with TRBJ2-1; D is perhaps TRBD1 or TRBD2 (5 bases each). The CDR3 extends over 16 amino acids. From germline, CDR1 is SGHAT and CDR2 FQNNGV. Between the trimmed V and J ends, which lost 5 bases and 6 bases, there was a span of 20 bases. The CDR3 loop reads CASSPEASLRGNEQFF. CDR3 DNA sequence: TGTGCCAGCAGCCCAGAGGCCAGTTTGAGGGGCAATGAGCAGTTCTTC.

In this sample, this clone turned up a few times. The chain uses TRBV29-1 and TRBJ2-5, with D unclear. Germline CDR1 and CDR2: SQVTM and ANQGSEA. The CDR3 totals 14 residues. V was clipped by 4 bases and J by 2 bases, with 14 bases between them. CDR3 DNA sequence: TGCAGCGTTGTCCGAAGTGATTGGCAAGAGACCCAGTACTTC. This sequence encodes CSVVRSDWQETQYF.

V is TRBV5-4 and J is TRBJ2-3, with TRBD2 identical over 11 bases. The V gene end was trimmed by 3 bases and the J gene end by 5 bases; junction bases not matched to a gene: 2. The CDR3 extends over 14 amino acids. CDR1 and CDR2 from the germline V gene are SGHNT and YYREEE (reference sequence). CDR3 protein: CASSSGTSGDTQYF. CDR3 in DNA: TGTGCCAGCAGCTCCGGGACTAGCGGAGATACGCAGTATTTT.

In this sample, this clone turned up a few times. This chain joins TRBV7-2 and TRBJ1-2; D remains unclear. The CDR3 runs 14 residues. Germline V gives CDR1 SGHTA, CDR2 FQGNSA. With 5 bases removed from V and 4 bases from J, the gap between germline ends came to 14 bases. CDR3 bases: TGTGCCAGCAGCCCAGATCAGGCGGGCTATGGCTACACCTTC. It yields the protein CASSPDQAGYGYTF.